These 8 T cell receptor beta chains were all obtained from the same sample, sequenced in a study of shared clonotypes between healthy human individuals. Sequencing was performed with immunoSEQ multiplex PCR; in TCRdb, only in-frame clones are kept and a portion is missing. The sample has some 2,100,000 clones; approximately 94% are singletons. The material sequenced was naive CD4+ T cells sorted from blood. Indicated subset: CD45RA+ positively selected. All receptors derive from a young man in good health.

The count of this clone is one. For the CDR3, the DNA is TGTGCCAGCAGACCACAGGGGGTCCCAGATACGCAGTATTTT. Translation: CASRPQGVPDTQYF. The chain joins TRBV28 to TRBJ2-3; TRBD1 agrees at 8 bases. After removal of 6 bases from V and 4 bases from J, the junction contained 6 bases not matched to a gene. CDR1 is MDHEN, CDR2 SYDVKM, per germline. CDR3 length equals 14 residues.

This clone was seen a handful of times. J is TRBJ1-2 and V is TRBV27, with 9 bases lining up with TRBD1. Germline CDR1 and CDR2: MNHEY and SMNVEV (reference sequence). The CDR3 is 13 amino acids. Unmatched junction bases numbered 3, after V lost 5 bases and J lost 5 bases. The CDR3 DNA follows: TGTGCCAGCAGTCACGGGACAGGGTATGGCTACACCTTC. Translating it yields CASSHGTGYGYTF.

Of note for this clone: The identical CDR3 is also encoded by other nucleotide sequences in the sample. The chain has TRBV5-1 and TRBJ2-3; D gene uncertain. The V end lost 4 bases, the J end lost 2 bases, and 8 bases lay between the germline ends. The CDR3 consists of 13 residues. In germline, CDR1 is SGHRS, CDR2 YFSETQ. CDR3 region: CASSGGNTDTQYF. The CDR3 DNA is TGCGCCAGCAGCGGCGGAAACACAGATACGCAGTATTTT.

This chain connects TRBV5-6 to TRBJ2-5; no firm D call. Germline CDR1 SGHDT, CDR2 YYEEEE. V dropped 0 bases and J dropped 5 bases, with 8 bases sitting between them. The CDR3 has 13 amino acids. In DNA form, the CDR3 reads TGTGCCAGCAGCTTGGACCGGCGGGAGACCCAGTACTTC. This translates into CASSLDRRETQYF.

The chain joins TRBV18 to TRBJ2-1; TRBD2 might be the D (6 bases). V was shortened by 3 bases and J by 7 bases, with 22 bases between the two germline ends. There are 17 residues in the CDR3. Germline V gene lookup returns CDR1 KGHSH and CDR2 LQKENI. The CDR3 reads CASSPLGLAPPGNEQFF. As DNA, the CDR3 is TGTGCCAGCTCACCCCTGGGGCTAGCGCCGCCGGGGAATGAGCAGTTCTTC.

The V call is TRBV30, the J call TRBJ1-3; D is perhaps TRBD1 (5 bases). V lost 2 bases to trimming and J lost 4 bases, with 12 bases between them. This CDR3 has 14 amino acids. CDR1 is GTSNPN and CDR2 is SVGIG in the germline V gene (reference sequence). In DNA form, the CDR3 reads TGTGCCTGGAGTTCGGGACCGCGGGGAAACACCATATATTTT. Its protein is CAWSSGPRGNTIYF.

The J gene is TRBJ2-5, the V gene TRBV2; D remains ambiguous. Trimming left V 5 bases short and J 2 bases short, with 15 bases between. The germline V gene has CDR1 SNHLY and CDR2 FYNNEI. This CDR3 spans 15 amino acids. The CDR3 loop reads CASSRFRASQETQYF. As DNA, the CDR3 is TGTGCCAGCAGTCGGTTTCGGGCCTCACAAGAGACCCAGTACTTC.

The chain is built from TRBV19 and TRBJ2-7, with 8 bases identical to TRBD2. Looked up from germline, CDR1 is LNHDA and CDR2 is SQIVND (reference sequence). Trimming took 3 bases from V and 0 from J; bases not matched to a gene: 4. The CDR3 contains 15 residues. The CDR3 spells CASSITSGGSYEQYF. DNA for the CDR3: TGTGCCAGTAGTATTACAAGCGGGGGCTCCTACGAGCAGTACTTC. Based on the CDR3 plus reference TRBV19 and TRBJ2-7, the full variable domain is DGGITQSPKYLFRKEGQNVTLSCEQNLNHDAMYWYRQDPGQGLRLIYYSQIVNDFQKGDIAEGYSVSREKKESFPLTVTSAQKNPTAFYLCASSITSGGSYEQYFGPGTRLTVT.